This T cell receptor beta chain stems from a study of T cell responses to AZD1222 COVID-19 vaccine. Study details: Second doses that came at about 4 or about 12 weeks were put together.

Study-level results: AZD1222 recipients seropositive at baseline numbered only six or seven. Donors were mostly white British, more females; clonal diversity possibly underestimated.

This CDR3 contains 14 residues. Trimming at V came to 8 bases and at J to 5 bases, leaving 5 bases not matched to a gene. In germline, CDR1 is MNHNY, CDR2 SVGAGI (reference sequence). Sequencing used immunoSEQ multiplex PCR; TCRdb keeps in-frame clones, though not all of them. The table has about 120,000 clones, roughly 88% seen once. Remarks on this clone: Its antigen is as yet unknown.

The clonotype comes from an adult in good health. V gene TRBV6-6 combines with J gene TRBJ1-5; 11 nucleotides line up with TRBD1. The specimen was peripheral blood, collected on day 0 of AZD1222 vaccination. The CDR3: CASSRTGGDQPQHF. The CDR3 bases are TGTGCCAGCTCGCGGACAGGGGGCGATCAGCCCCAGCATTTT.